The source of this T cell receptor (beta chain) is a study of vaccination and CD4 T cells after COVID-19. Study information: Across the group, participants received two doses of either BNT162b2 or mRNA-1273 vaccine. The stimulus for the cells was overlapping spike peptides derived from SARS-CoV-2, HCoV-NL63, HCoV-OC43 and HCoV-229E. Findings of the study overall: Convalescent participants were relatively few, and none had early post-infection timepoints studied. Looking at convalescent patients, a median around 89% of reactive clones were present only post-vaccination.

The treatment was: 10-day PBMC culture with coronavirus spike peptide pools or control peptides (ViraFEST assay). Of note for this clonotype: The antigen remains undetermined.

Cultured CD4+ T cell DNA was sequenced using the Oncomine TCR Beta short-read assay. TCRdb ran MiXCR on the PCR reads and lists one entry per CDR3 protein. The sample gives tens of thousands of distinct CDR3 sequences, 58% of which show up once; roughly 3.1% is in the top ten. Germline assignment: CDR1 MDHEN and CDR2 SYDVKM. The CDR3 loop spans 18 amino acids. V lost 5 bases and J lost 2, with 23 bases in between. Sequences were obtained from CD4+ T cells from blood, cultured in vitro. The clonotype originates from a human donor who had recovered from COVID-19. The chain carries TRBV28 and TRBJ2-3; D is possibly TRBD1 or TRBD2 (5 bases each). The DNA for the CDR3 is TGTGCCAGCAGTGCATGGTATTCCGGGACGGAAGACACAGATACGCAGTATTTT. Protein sequence: CASSAWYSGTEDTDTQYF. The full variable domain, rest sourced from reference TRBV28 and TRBJ2-3, is DVKVTQSSRYLVKRTGEKVFLECVQDMDHENMFWYRQDPGLGLRLIYFSYDVKMKEKGDIPEGYSVSREKKERFSLILESASTNQTSMYLCASSAWYSGTEDTDTQYFGPGTRLTVL.